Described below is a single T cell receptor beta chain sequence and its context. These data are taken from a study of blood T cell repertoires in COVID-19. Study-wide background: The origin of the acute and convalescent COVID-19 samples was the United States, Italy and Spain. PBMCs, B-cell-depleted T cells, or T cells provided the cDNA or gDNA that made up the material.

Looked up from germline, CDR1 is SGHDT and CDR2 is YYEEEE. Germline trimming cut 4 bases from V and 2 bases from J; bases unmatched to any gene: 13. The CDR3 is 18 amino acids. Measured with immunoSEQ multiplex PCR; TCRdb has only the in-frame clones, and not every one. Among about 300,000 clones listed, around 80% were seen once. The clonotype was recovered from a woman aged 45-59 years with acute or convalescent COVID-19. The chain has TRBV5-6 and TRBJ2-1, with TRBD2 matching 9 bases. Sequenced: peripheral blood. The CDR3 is CASSAGGLAGAPYNEQFF. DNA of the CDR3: TGTGCCAGCAGCGCCGGCGGTTTAGCGGGGGCTCCCTACAATGAGCAGTTCTTC.